These T cell receptor beta chains were read from a single sample in a study of T cell changes during pregnancy in multiple sclerosis. Repertoires were generated with immunoSEQ multiplex PCR, while TCRdb's copy carries only in-frame clones and drops some. The data hold about 68,000 clones, with 92% observed a single time. The input for sequencing was peripheral blood, taken in the second trimester of pregnancy. The source is a female donor in good health, enrolled as a control in a pregnancy study. The CDR3 runs from the conserved cysteine through the conserved F or W. The order of the fields is CDR3 DNA, CDR3 protein, clone size, D gene, J gene, V gene. A D gene is named only where the DNA matches it firmly. For some rows the clone size is stated as once, few or many, or as a class when expanded; others skip it.

cdr3_nt: TGTGCCAGCACCAGCCCAGGGTACGAGCAGTACTTC
cdr3_aa: CASTSPGYEQYF
clone_size: NA
d_call: NA
j_call: TRBJ2-7
v_call: TRBV28

cdr3_nt: TGTGCCAGCAGCGTATCAGGGGGCGCGGCGGGGGCCAACGTCCTGACTTTC
cdr3_aa: CASSVSGGAAGANVLTF
clone_size: NA
d_call: TRBD1
j_call: TRBJ2-6
v_call: TRBV7-3

cdr3_nt: TGTGCCAGCAGTGAAGTCGGGGATAATGAAAAACTGTTTTTT
cdr3_aa: CASSEVGDNEKLFF
clone_size: few
d_call: NA
j_call: TRBJ1-4
v_call: TRBV6-1

cdr3_nt: TGTGCCAGTGGGCTGGCGGGAGGCTACGAGCAGTACTTC
cdr3_aa: CASGLAGGYEQYF
clone_size: NA
d_call: TRBD2
j_call: TRBJ2-7
v_call: TRBV7-9

cdr3_nt: TGTGCCAGCAGCCCTCTCACAGGGGGGGAGACCCAGTACTTC
cdr3_aa: CASSPLTGGETQYF
clone_size: NA
d_call: TRBD1
j_call: TRBJ2-5
v_call: TRBV11-1

cdr3_nt: TGTGCCAGCCGAGGAGCGGGGGACACCGGGGAGCTGTTTTTT
cdr3_aa: CASRGAGDTGELFF
clone_size: NA
d_call: TRBD2
j_call: TRBJ2-2
v_call: TRBV11-2

cdr3_nt: TGTGCCAGCTCACCTTTGGTAGCGGGAGGGCCCAAGACGTACGAGCAGTACTTC
cdr3_aa: CASSPLVAGGPKTYEQYF
clone_size: NA
d_call: TRBD2
j_call: TRBJ2-7
v_call: TRBV18

cdr3_nt: TGTGCCTGGGGGATAGCGGTGAACACTGAAGCTTTCTTT
cdr3_aa: CAWGIAVNTEAFF
clone_size: NA
d_call: NA
j_call: TRBJ1-1
v_call: TRBV30

cdr3_nt: TGCGCCAGCAGCTTGGGCAGCGGAGCCACAGATACGCAGTATTTT
cdr3_aa: CASSLGSGATDTQYF
clone_size: NA
d_call: NA
j_call: TRBJ2-3
v_call: TRBV5-1

cdr3_nt: TGTGCCATCACCGAACATGGACAGCACACTGAAGCTTTCTTT
cdr3_aa: CAITEHGQHTEAFF
clone_size: NA
d_call: NA
j_call: TRBJ1-1
v_call: TRBV10-3

cdr3_nt: TGTGCCAGCAGTTACTCTCCCAGATTCGATCCAGAGACCCAGTACTTC
cdr3_aa: CASSYSPRFDPETQYF
clone_size: NA
d_call: NA
j_call: TRBJ2-5
v_call: TRBV6-6

cdr3_nt: TGTGCCTGGAGTGTCCCTACCGACAGGGTTGGACAGCCCCAGCATTTT
cdr3_aa: CAWSVPTDRVGQPQHF
clone_size: NA
d_call: TRBD1
j_call: TRBJ1-5
v_call: TRBV30

cdr3_nt: TGTGCCAGCAGAACGACAGGCGCCCCAACTAATGAAAAACTGTTTTTT
cdr3_aa: CASRTTGAPTNEKLFF
clone_size: NA
d_call: NA
j_call: TRBJ1-4
v_call: TRBV5-5

cdr3_nt: TGTGCCAGCAGCTCCGAGGCAGACTATGGCTACACCTTC
cdr3_aa: CASSSEADYGYTF
clone_size: NA
d_call: NA
j_call: TRBJ1-2
v_call: TRBV7-9

cdr3_nt: TGTGCCTGGGGGGGGGATTTTGGGGAGCTGTTTTTT
cdr3_aa: CAWGGDFGELFF
clone_size: NA
d_call: TRBD2
j_call: TRBJ2-2
v_call: TRBV30

cdr3_nt: TGTGCCAGCAGTTACTCGGGACAGGGCTACGAGCAGTACTTC
cdr3_aa: CASSYSGQGYEQYF
clone_size: NA
d_call: TRBD1
j_call: TRBJ2-7
v_call: TRBV6-5

cdr3_nt: TGTGCCAGCAGCCAGGAAGCGGGTGGCGCCTACGAGCAGTACTTC
cdr3_aa: CASSQEAGGAYEQYF
clone_size: NA
d_call: NA
j_call: TRBJ2-7
v_call: TRBV28

cdr3_nt: TGTGCCAGCTCACCACAGGAGAACTATGGCTACACCTTC
cdr3_aa: CASSPQENYGYTF
clone_size: NA
d_call: NA
j_call: TRBJ1-2
v_call: TRBV18

cdr3_nt: TGTGCCATCAGTGAGAAAACAGTCTATAATTCACCCCTCCACTTT
cdr3_aa: CAISEKTVYNSPLHF
clone_size: NA
d_call: NA
j_call: TRBJ1-6
v_call: TRBV10-3

cdr3_nt: TGTGCCAGCAGCAAACCTGGGACAGGGGGCCCACACACAGATACGCAGTATTTT
cdr3_aa: CASSKPGTGGPHTDTQYF
clone_size: NA
d_call: NA
j_call: TRBJ2-3
v_call: TRBV21-1

cdr3_nt: TGTGCCAGCTCACCAGGCCAGCGGGAGGGGTCATGGGAGCAGTTCTTC
cdr3_aa: CASSPGQREGSWEQFF
clone_size: NA
d_call: TRBD2
j_call: TRBJ2-1
v_call: TRBV18

cdr3_nt: TGTGCCAGCAGCGAACAGAGGAGCAGTACCCAGACCCAGTACTTC
cdr3_aa: CASSEQRSSTQTQYF
clone_size: NA
d_call: NA
j_call: TRBJ2-5
v_call: TRBV2

cdr3_nt: TGTGCCAGCAGCTTAGAGGGGGCGGCAAGGACCGGGGAGCTGTTTTTT
cdr3_aa: CASSLEGAARTGELFF
clone_size: few
d_call: TRBD1
j_call: TRBJ2-2
v_call: TRBV7-3

cdr3_nt: TGTGCCAGCAGTGCGGGGACAGGGTACGGAGAAAAACTGTTTTTT
cdr3_aa: CASSAGTGYGEKLFF
clone_size: NA
d_call: TRBD1
j_call: TRBJ1-4
v_call: TRBV25-1

cdr3_nt: TGCGCCAGCAGCCAGGGACTAGCGGGAGCTCAAGAGACCCAGTACTTC
cdr3_aa: CASSQGLAGAQETQYF
clone_size: NA
d_call: TRBD2
j_call: TRBJ2-5
v_call: TRBV4-3

cdr3_nt: TGTGCCAGCAGCTTGGGTGGGGAGGGAGGAACCAATCAGCCCCAGCATTTT
cdr3_aa: CASSLGGEGGTNQPQHF
clone_size: NA
d_call: NA
j_call: TRBJ1-5
v_call: TRBV5-6

cdr3_nt: TGTGCCAGCAGTCTGACAGCCTACGAGCAGTACTTC
cdr3_aa: CASSLTAYEQYF
clone_size: NA
d_call: NA
j_call: TRBJ2-7
v_call: TRBV6-6

cdr3_nt: TGTGCCAGCAGCCTCGGGACTAGCGGGGCGGCGGAGCAGTACTTC
cdr3_aa: CASSLGTSGAAEQYF
clone_size: NA
d_call: TRBD2
j_call: TRBJ2-7
v_call: TRBV13

cdr3_nt: TGCAGCGTCAGGGGGGAGGCTAATGAAAAACTGTTTTTT
cdr3_aa: CSVRGEANEKLFF
clone_size: few
d_call: TRBD1
j_call: TRBJ1-4
v_call: TRBV29-1

cdr3_nt: TGTGCCAGCAGCCCATCGGACAGGGAGAGAAACACCATATATTTT
cdr3_aa: CASSPSDRERNTIYF
clone_size: NA
d_call: TRBD1
j_call: TRBJ1-3
v_call: TRBV13

cdr3_nt: TGTGCCAGCAGTTTATGGATACTAGCGGGAGGGCCTGGTGAGCAGTTCTTC
cdr3_aa: CASSLWILAGGPGEQFF
clone_size: NA
d_call: TRBD2
j_call: TRBJ2-1
v_call: TRBV28

cdr3_nt: TGTGCCAGCAGTTCCTGGCCCCCTGGCGGGAGGAGCCACGAGCAGTACTTC
cdr3_aa: CASSSWPPGGRSHEQYF
clone_size: once
d_call: TRBD2
j_call: TRBJ2-7
v_call: TRBV27

cdr3_nt: TGTGCCAGCAGCCCGCGGGACTTCTTCTACGAGCAGTACTTC
cdr3_aa: CASSPRDFFYEQYF
clone_size: once
d_call: NA
j_call: TRBJ2-7
v_call: TRBV11-2

cdr3_nt: TGTGCCAGCAAACCCGGGACAGGGTCCGCCGGGGAGCTGTTTTTT
cdr3_aa: CASKPGTGSAGELFF
clone_size: NA
d_call: TRBD1
j_call: TRBJ2-2
v_call: TRBV27

cdr3_nt: TGTGCCAGCAGTCCCGGGACTAGCGGGAGGGAGAGCTCCTACAATGAGCAGTTCTTC
cdr3_aa: CASSPGTSGRESSYNEQFF
clone_size: NA
d_call: TRBD2
j_call: TRBJ2-1
v_call: TRBV28

cdr3_nt: TGTGCCAGCAGTGGTACTGACTCTGGGGCCAACGTCCTGACTTTC
cdr3_aa: CASSGTDSGANVLTF
clone_size: NA
d_call: NA
j_call: TRBJ2-6
v_call: TRBV6-1

cdr3_nt: TGTGCCAGCAGCTTTTTAGGGGGCGTCGCTGAAGCTTTCTTT
cdr3_aa: CASSFLGGVAEAFF
clone_size: NA
d_call: TRBD1
j_call: TRBJ1-1
v_call: TRBV5-6

cdr3_nt: TGCAGTGCTTCAGGCCTCTATGGCTACACCTTC
cdr3_aa: CSASGLYGYTF
clone_size: NA
d_call: NA
j_call: TRBJ1-2
v_call: TRBV20-1

cdr3_nt: TGTGCCAGCAGCCCACTGCGTGGGGGGACAGGGGGCGAGACCCAGTACTTC
cdr3_aa: CASSPLRGGTGGETQYF
clone_size: NA
d_call: TRBD1
j_call: TRBJ2-5
v_call: TRBV7-9

cdr3_nt: TGTGCCACCGGCGACAGGGGCTATGGCTACACCTTC
cdr3_aa: CATGDRGYGYTF
clone_size: once
d_call: TRBD1
j_call: TRBJ1-2
v_call: TRBV10-3

cdr3_nt: TGTGCCAGCAGTGGACAGGGTCCTTATCAGCCCCAGCATTTT
cdr3_aa: CASSGQGPYQPQHF
clone_size: NA
d_call: TRBD1
j_call: TRBJ1-5
v_call: TRBV2

cdr3_nt: TGTGCCAGCAGCTTACAGGACAGGGAGAGTCAGCCCCAGCATTTT
cdr3_aa: CASSLQDRESQPQHF
clone_size: NA
d_call: TRBD1
j_call: TRBJ1-5
v_call: TRBV7-2

cdr3_nt: TGTGCCACCAGCAGATACGACAGGCCCTACGAGCAGTACTTC
cdr3_aa: CATSRYDRPYEQYF
clone_size: NA
d_call: NA
j_call: TRBJ2-7
v_call: TRBV15

cdr3_nt: TGTGCCAGCATCCTACACGGACAGAACACCGGGGAGCTGTTTTTT
cdr3_aa: CASILHGQNTGELFF
clone_size: NA
d_call: NA
j_call: TRBJ2-2
v_call: TRBV7-9

cdr3_nt: TGCGCCAGCAGCCGTCCGGGACAGGGGCTCTACGAGCAGTACTTC
cdr3_aa: CASSRPGQGLYEQYF
clone_size: NA
d_call: TRBD1
j_call: TRBJ2-7
v_call: TRBV4-1